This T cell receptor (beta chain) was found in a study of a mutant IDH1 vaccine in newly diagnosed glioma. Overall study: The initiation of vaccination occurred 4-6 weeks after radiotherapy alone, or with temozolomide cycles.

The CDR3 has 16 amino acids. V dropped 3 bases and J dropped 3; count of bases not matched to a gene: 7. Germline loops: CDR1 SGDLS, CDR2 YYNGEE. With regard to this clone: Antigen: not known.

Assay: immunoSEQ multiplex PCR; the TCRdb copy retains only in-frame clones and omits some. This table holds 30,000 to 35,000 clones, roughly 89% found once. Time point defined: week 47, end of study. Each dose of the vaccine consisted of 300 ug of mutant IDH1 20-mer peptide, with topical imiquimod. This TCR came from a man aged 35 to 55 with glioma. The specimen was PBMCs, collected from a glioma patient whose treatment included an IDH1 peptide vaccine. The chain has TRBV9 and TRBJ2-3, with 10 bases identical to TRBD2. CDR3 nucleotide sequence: TGTGCCAGCAGCGGCAGCGGGAGGGCCCTGACAGATACGCAGTATTTT. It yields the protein CASSGSGRALTDTQYF. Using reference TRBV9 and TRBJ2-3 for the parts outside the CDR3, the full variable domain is DSGVTQTPKHLITATGQRVTLRCSPRSGDLSVYWYQQSLDQGLQFLIQYYNGEERAKGNILERFSAQQFPDLHSELNLSSLELGDSALYFCASSGSGRALTDTQYFGPGTRLTVL.